This T cell receptor beta chain was captured by sequencing in a study of T cell repertoires in cytomegalovirus infection. The wider study: Use of recently identified HLA-C-restricted and well-studied HLA-B-restricted CMV epitopes was part of the study. Public TCR beta signatures were indicative of both CMV infection and a matching HLA type.

Study-wide points: CMV-specific TCR beta clonotypes restricted by HLA-C dominated the ex vivo response.

TCRdb reprocessed the reads with MiXCR, giving one entry per CDR3 protein. The sample lists about 150,000 distinct CDR3 sequences, more than 25% occurring once. This clonotype was detected only a few times. Its matching antigen is unknown. The specimen was CD8+ T cells from cultured PBMCs, collected from culture after CMV antigen stimulation. The sequence was collected from a human donor in good health (CMV status not recorded). Some clones in this sample may be carry-over from other donors' samples.

The chain's CDR3 is CAARTGNTGELFF. CDR3 in DNA: TGTGCCGCCCGGACAGGGAACACCGGGGAGCTGTTTTTT. The rearrangement joins TRBV6-1 to TRBJ2-2, with 7 bases identical to TRBD1. The CDR3 totals 13 residues. J was trimmed by 1 base and V by 11 bases; bases with no gene match: 4. Germline CDR1 MNHNS, CDR2 SASEGT.